This TCR beta chain was profiled in a study of shared clonotypes between healthy human individuals (TCRdb year 2020). Describing the broader study: The cohort included a few men and a couple of women between 18 and 49 years of age. For each donor, three plates each were used for CD4 naive and CD4 memory, two plates were used for CD8 naive, and one plate was used for CD8 memory. To estimate repertoire size and how much clonotypes are shared between individuals, the study performed deep sequencing of blood TCR repertoires from five healthy adults. To increase sequencing depth and limit assay-specific biases, TCR repertoire library preparation and sequencing were carried out by different laboratories using diverse techniques. Per donor, leukapheresis produced somewhere between about 0.94 and 9.5 billion PBMCs. The full study reports these points: Sampling was limited to blood, and TCR repertoires in tissue likely differ from TCR repertoires in blood. Roughly 5% of naive CD4, 3.5% of naive CD8, 2.3% of memory CD4, and about 0.4% of memory CD8 clonotypes were shared across several donors. Higher generation probabilities were observed for clonotypes shared by all four sorted-subset donors than for non-shared clonotypes. Larger estimated clonotype richness was generally found for naive subsets than for memory subsets. Pairwise subsampling indicated that sequencing depth was expected to affect the degree of clonotype sharing among donors. Even with the large sequencing depth, rarefaction of the sorted-subset datasets indicated that sequencing was incomplete. The small number of donors limited the genetic and exposure-history diversity represented.

After removal of 5 bases from V and 13 bases from J, the junction retains 12 bases not matched to a gene. From its cysteine to its phenylalanine, the CDR3 spans 14 amino acids. Here the CDR3 DNA is all that survives: 42 bases in frame from base 1. The germline V gene specifies SGHNT as CDR1 and YENEEA as CDR2. Healthy HIV-negative adults with no recently reported acute infections or vaccinations were included as donors. Only Caucasian adults living in Nashville, Tennessee, USA were represented among the donors. Magnetic negative selection was used to enrich CD4+ T cells, after which naive cells were positively selected on CD45RA and the negative fraction became the memory subset. Blood was collected by leukapheresis, and PBMCs were isolated by Ficoll-Histopaque density gradient centrifugation and then cryopreserved in liquid nitrogen vapor phase. Analytical flow cytometry was used to check the purity and quantity of each magnetically sorted T cell population. Genomic DNA was isolated from every sorted fraction and measured by UV absorbance on a Nanodrop 2000c.

About this clone itself: The antigen it binds to is not known. No base-level quality is on record; no much larger clone is a single base apart.

TCR CDR3 regions were amplified from genomic DNA by multiplex PCR using the deep immunoSEQ assay. Extracted genomic DNA from each cell subset was spread evenly across all wells of several immunoSEQ 96-well plates, with each plate serving as a replicate. For sorted subsets, about 220 ng of genomic DNA, equivalent to 25,000 to 35,000 T cell genomes, went into each replicate PCR. The purified libraries were quantified using a Qubit 3.0 fluorometer, sized with a Bioanalyzer 2100, and then quantified again using the KAPA Library Quantification kit. Every immunoSEQ 96-well plate was sequenced on a separate single-read 150-cycle Illumina NextSeq 550 flow cell. The original methods were these. The immunoSEQ output contained only junctional sequences without quality scores, so filtering could not match that applied to full-length reads. Sequences were annotated with PyIR, a Python wrapper for IgBLAST v1.9, and V/J genes and CDR3 were assigned using IMGT germline references. Reads were filtered out if the reads had weak V/J assignments (E-value above 1e-6), no CDR3, stop codons, out-of-frame junctions, or ambiguous translated residues. V3J clonotypes were defined as sequences sharing the same inferred V gene, J gene, and CDR3 amino acid sequence. Percentage overlap between repertoires was computed as shared unique clonotypes divided by the size of the smaller repertoire. Three approaches were used to assess repertoire richness: RTK rarefaction, the Chao1 estimator, and Recon v2.1 estimates of unobserved clonotypes. For all TCRbeta clonotypes obtained by the gDNA method from several donors, generation probabilities were computed with OLGA. This is the immuneACCESS table as TCRdb keeps it, with only in-frame sequences that have V and J called. A part of the clones is gone; compared with another copy, unresolved V genes explain less than half, and the rest is unexplained. The V and J calls and the clone size are those of that table, but D and trimming were determined from the DNA. Recorded for this sample are under 2.5 million clones; around 90% of them occurred a single time. About 0.41% of the sample is in the top ten clones.

This sequence was found in a man aged 18-30 years in good health. Some clones in this sample may be carry-over from other donors' samples. The sample consisted of naive CD4+ T cells from PBMCs. The cell subset or site tag for this specimen amounts to: CD45RA+ positively selected. The V and J genes are TRBV11-3 and TRBJ2-1, with TRBD1 identical over 9 junction bases. The sequenced DNA: TGTGCCAGCAGCGTCACCGGGACAGGGTACCTTCAGTTCTTC. This encodes CASSVTGTGYLQFF.